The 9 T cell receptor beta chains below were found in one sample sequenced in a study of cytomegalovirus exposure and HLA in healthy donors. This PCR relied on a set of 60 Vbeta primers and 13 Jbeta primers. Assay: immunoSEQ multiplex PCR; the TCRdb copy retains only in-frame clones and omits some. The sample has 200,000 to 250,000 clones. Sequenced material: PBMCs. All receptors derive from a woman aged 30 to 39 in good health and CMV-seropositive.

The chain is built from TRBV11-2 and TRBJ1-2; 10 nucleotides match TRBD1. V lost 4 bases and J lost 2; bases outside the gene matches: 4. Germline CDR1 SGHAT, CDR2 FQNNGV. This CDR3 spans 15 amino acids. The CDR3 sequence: CASSSRQGANYGYTF. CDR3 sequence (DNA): TGTGCCAGCAGCTCCAGACAGGGGGCCAACTATGGCTACACCTTC.

The CDR3 protein is CASSPRGLAAVTQYF. In nucleotides, the CDR3 is TGTGCCAGCAGTCCTAGGGGACTAGCGGCGGTGACCCAGTACTTC. V gene TRBV2 combines with J gene TRBJ2-5; 11 nucleotides line up with TRBD2. Looked up from germline, CDR1 is SNHLY and CDR2 is FYNNEI. This CDR3 contains 15 residues. The V and J ends lost 5 bases and 7 bases, in that order; junction bases with no gene match: 9.

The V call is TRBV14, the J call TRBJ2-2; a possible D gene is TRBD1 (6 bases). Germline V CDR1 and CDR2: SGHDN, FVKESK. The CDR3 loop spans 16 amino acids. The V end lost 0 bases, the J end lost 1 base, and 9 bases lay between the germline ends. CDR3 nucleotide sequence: TGTGCCAGCAGCCAAGATCTAGGGGGGAACACCGGGGAGCTGTTTTTT. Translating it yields CASSQDLGGNTGELFF. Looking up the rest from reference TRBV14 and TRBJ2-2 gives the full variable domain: EAGVTQFPSHSVIEKGQTVTLRCDPISGHDNLYWYRRVMGKEIKFLLHFVKESKQDESGMPNNRFLAERTGGTYSTLKVQPAELEDSGVYFCASSQDLGGNTGELFFGEGSRLTVL.

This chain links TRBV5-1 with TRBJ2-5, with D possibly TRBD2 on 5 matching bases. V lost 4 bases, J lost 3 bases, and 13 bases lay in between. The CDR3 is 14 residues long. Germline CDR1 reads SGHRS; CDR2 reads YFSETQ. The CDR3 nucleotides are TGCGCCAGCAGCGTTGGGAGTGCGGAAGAGACCCAGTACTTC. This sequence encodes CASSVGSAEETQYF.

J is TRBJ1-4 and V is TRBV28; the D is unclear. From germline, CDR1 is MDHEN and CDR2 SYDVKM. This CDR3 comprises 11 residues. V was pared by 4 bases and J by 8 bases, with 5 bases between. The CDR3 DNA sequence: TGTGCCAGCAGTTACACAGAAAAACTGTTTTTT. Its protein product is CASSYTEKLFF. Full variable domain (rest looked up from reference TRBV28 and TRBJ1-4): DVKVTQSSRYLVKRTGEKVFLECVQDMDHENMFWYRQDPGLGLRLIYFSYDVKMKEKGDIPEGYSVSREKKERFSLILESASTNQTSMYLCASSYTEKLFFGSGTQLSVL.

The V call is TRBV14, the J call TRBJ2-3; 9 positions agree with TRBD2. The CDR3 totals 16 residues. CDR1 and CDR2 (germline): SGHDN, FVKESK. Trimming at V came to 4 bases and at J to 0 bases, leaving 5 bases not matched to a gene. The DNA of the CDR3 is TGTGCCAGCAGCCGACTCCTAGCGGGGAGCACAGATACGCAGTATTTT. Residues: CASSRLLAGSTDTQYF.

CDR3 bases: TGTGCCAGCAGCCTACAGGGGGCGTTGACTGAAGCTTTCTTT. It specifies CASSLQGALTEAFF. The rearrangement uses TRBV2 and TRBJ1-1; 9 bases are a match to TRBD1. Per germline, CDR1 SNHLY and CDR2 FYNNEI. The junction had 7 bases not matched to a gene; V was cut back by 6 bases and J by 5 bases. This CDR3 has 14 residues.

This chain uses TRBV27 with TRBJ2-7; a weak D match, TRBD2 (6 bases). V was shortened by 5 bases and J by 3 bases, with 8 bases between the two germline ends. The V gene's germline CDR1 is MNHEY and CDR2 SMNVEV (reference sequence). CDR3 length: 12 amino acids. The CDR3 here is CASSPGDYEQYF. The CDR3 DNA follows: TGTGCCAGCAGTCCGGGGGACTACGAGCAGTACTTC.

This chain's CDR3 is CASSQGGREKLFF. CDR3 sequence (DNA): TGTGCCAGCAGTCAGGGGGGCCGGGAAAAACTGTTTTTT. This chain joins TRBV28 and TRBJ1-4, with 7 bases aligning to TRBD1. V dropped 5 bases and J dropped 8; count of bases not matched to a gene: 5. The CDR3 is 13 residues long. The germline CDR1 and CDR2 sequences are MDHEN and SYDVKM.